This T cell receptor beta chain was sequenced during a study of human T cells and chemical hapten exposure. General study findings and limits: TCRs exceeding a frequency of 1 in 1000 stayed unchanged under DPC sensitization.

Library construction involved attaching unique molecular identifiers to individual cDNA molecules, which allowed quantitative, reproducible TCR counting. In the original processing: Samples ranged from roughly 20,000 to 700,000 TCRs, with a median of roughly 93,000. TCRdb re-called the 5' RACE reads through MiXCR, storing one row per CDR3 protein. In this record, the V and J calls reflect TCRdb's handling and not the investigators' own analysis. The data contain 110,000 or so distinct CDR3 sequences, roughly 18% of them seen just once; the ten biggest clones take up approximately 2.6%. This CDR3 spans 13 amino acids. Trimming removed 1 base from V and 4 bases from J, with 4 bases in between. Germline V CDR1 and CDR2: LGHDT, YNNKEL (reference sequence). This clonotype came up a few times. Its antigen is as yet unknown. Total RNA extraction was carried out from unfractionated whole blood.

This clonotype originated in a human donor in good health. The chain links TRBV3-1 to TRBJ1-4, with D unclear. The CDR3 loop is CASSQAVNEKLFF. The CDR3 DNA is TGTGCCAGCAGCCAAGCTGTTAATGAAAAACTGTTTTTT.